The 24 T cell receptor beta chains below were found in one sample sequenced in a study of T cells in Graves' hyperthyroidism and ophthalmopathy. Authors of the study amplified TCR beta CDR3 regions from RNA transcripts. The HTBI set primed first-round TCR CDR3 RT-PCR. TCRdb re-called the multiplex PCR reads with MiXCR, one entry per CDR3 protein. Among under 350,000 distinct CDR3 sequences listed, over 15% were seen once. Sequencing input: blood. These receptors were obtained from a woman aged 55-69 years with Graves' ophthalmopathy.

This clonotype was seen repeatedly, ten times or more. J is TRBJ2-3 and V is TRBV5-6, with TRBD1 matching 7 bases. J was trimmed by 5 bases and V by 4 bases; bases with no gene match: 13. This CDR3 contains 16 residues. Germline assignment: CDR1 SGHDT and CDR2 YYEEEE. The DNA of the CDR3 is TGTGCCAGCAGCCCTGATCCAGGGGGACAAGGAGATACGCAGTATTTT. Its protein is CASSPDPGGQGDTQYF.

This clonotype was seen only a few times. This chain links TRBV25-1 with TRBJ1-5, with unresolved D. Germline lookup yields CDR1 MGHDK and CDR2 SYGVNS. The CDR3 length is 13 residues. Trimming stripped 6 bases from V and 3 bases from J, with 9 bases between. CDR3 region: CASRGGYNQPQHF. CDR3 in DNA: TGTGCCAGCAGGGGAGGGTACAATCAGCCCCAGCATTTT. Looking up the rest from reference TRBV25-1 and TRBJ1-5 gives the full variable domain: EADIYQTPRYLVIGTGKKITLECSQTMGHDKMYWYQQDPGMELHLIHYSYGVNSTEKGDLSSESTVSRIRTEHFPLTLESARPSHTSQYLCASRGGYNQPQHFGDGTRLSIL.

This rearrangement joins TRBV19 to TRBJ2-3; no firm D call. V lost 1 base, J lost 4 bases, and 6 bases lay in between. This CDR3 contains 13 residues. Germline V gene data show CDR1 as LNHDA and CDR2 as SQIVND (reference sequence). The CDR3 bases are TGTGCCAGTAGTATAGCGTTGGCAGATACGCAGTATTTT. Protein product: CASSIALADTQYF.

The J gene is TRBJ2-7, the V gene TRBV19, with 10 bases lining up with TRBD1. The CDR3 runs to 18 residues. Germline V CDR1 and CDR2: LNHDA, SQIVND (reference sequence). V lost 2 bases to trimming and J lost 2 bases; unmatched junction nucleotides: 12. The CDR3 coding sequence is TGTGCCAGTAGTATATTGGGTCAGGGGACAGGGGTCCCCTACGAGCAGTACTTC. Encoded protein: CASSILGQGTGVPYEQYF.

The chain recombines TRBV20-1 with TRBJ1-2; 7 positions agree with TRBD1. The V gene's germline CDR1 is DFQATT and CDR2 SNEGSKA (reference sequence). The V segment lost 2 bases and the J segment 0 bases; nucleotides outside the gene matches: 9. The CDR3 totals 16 residues. The CDR3 DNA sequence: TGCAGTGCTAGACGATTCGGGACAGCCTCTAACTATGGCTACACCTTC. Amino acids: CSARRFGTASNYGYTF.

The chain is built from TRBV6-6 and TRBJ2-7, with a weak D call TRBD2 (6 bases). The CDR3 is 14 amino acids. Deletions cut 0 bases from V and 0 bases from J, with 6 bases between. Germline V lookup: CDR1 MNHNY, CDR2 SVGAGI (reference sequence). CDR3 nucleotides: TGTGCCAGCAGTTACTCGGGACTCTCCTACGAGCAGTACTTC. It specifies CASSYSGLSYEQYF.

The table lists this clonotype with a few counts. The chain combines TRBV6-1 with TRBJ2-5, with D possibly matching TRBD2 (6 bases). This CDR3 region has 15 residues. V lost 6 bases to trimming and J lost 2 bases, with 16 bases between them. Germline lookup yields CDR1 MNHNS and CDR2 SASEGT. The CDR3 here is CASSERPGEQETQYF. The CDR3 coding sequence is TGTGCCAGCAGCGAACGTCCGGGGGAACAAGAGACCCAGTACTTC.

The rearrangement uses TRBV4-1 and TRBJ1-3; weak D call: TRBD1 (5 bases). This CDR3 has 16 residues. CDR1 and CDR2 from the germline V gene are MGHRA and YSYEKL. V was trimmed by 0 bases and J by 2 bases, leaving 11 bases between them. This chain's CDR3 is CASSQEHQGTGNTIYF. CDR3 bases: TGCGCCAGCAGCCAAGAGCACCAGGGTACTGGAAACACCATATATTTT.

At least ten counts were recorded for this clonotype. The rearrangement joins TRBV6-2 or TRBV6-3 to TRBJ2-7; tentatively, D is TRBD2 (6 bases). Germline lookup yields CDR1 MNHEY and CDR2 SVGEGT. V gave up 0 bases and J gave up 0 bases, with 6 bases separating them. The CDR3 consists of 14 residues. In DNA, the CDR3 is TGTGCCAGCAGTTACTCGGGGGGCTCCTACGAGCAGTACTTC. Translation: CASSYSGGSYEQYF.

The chain links TRBV20-1 to TRBJ1-4; unclear D gene. V lost 0 bases, J lost 1 base, and 9 bases lay in between. CDR3 size: 15 residues. Germline CDR1 DFQATT, CDR2 SNEGSKA (reference sequence). CDR3 sequence reads: CSARDERLTNEKLFF. The CDR3 DNA follows: TGCAGTGCTAGAGATGAGAGACTAACTAATGAAAAACTGTTTTTT.

A remark on this clonotype: This could be a read error, since a much larger clone is one nucleotide away. The rearrangement uses TRBV5-8 and TRBJ2-3; no firm D call. Germline-derived CDR1 and CDR2 are SGHTS and YDEGEE. The length of the CDR3 is 14 residues. V shed 4 bases and J shed 2 bases, with 11 bases lying between them. CDR3 sequence: CASSKGLYTDTQYF. The CDR3 DNA follows: TGTGCCAGCAGCAAGGGTCTGTACACAGATACGCAGTATTTT.

This clonotype was detected ten times or more. The chain combines TRBV24-1 with TRBJ2-1, with D tentatively TRBD2 (6 bases). Deletions cut 5 bases from V and 4 bases from J, with 17 bases between. CDR3 length equals 16 residues. CDR1 and CDR2 from the germline V gene are KGHDR and SFDVKD. CDR3 coding DNA: TGTGCCACCAGTGCAGGCGGGACCCAATCTTACAATGAGCAGTTCTTC. It encodes CATSAGGTQSYNEQFF.

A few counts support this clonotype. The V and J genes are TRBV2 and TRBJ1-5; D is uncertain. V was shortened by 4 bases and J by 8 bases, with 18 bases between the two germline ends. Germline V lookup: CDR1 SNHLY, CDR2 FYNNEI. The CDR3 contains 15 residues. CDR3 sequence (DNA): TGTGCCAGCAGTGGGGCGGGTACGGAACGGGAGCCCCAGCATTTT. Protein sequence: CASSGAGTEREPQHF.

This clonotype was detected only once. This chain joins TRBV2 and TRBJ1-5; tentatively, D is TRBD1 (6 bases). Germline V gene lookup returns CDR1 SNHLY and CDR2 FYNNEI. This CDR3 contains 13 residues. The V gene lost 2 bases and the J gene lost 7 bases, with 9 bases spanning the gap. The CDR3 DNA is TGTGCCAGCAGTGAACAAGGACAGCAGCCCCAGCATTTT. This codes for CASSEQGQQPQHF. Looking up the rest from reference TRBV2 and TRBJ1-5 gives the full variable domain: EPEVTQTPSHQVTQMGQEVILRCVPISNHLYFYWYRQILGQKVEFLVSFYNNEISEKSEIFDDQFSVERPDGSNFTLKIRSTKLEDSAMYFCASSEQGQQPQHFGDGTRLSIL.

This clonotype came up a few times. V gene TRBV20-1 combines with J gene TRBJ2-7, with D perhaps matching TRBD1 (6 bases). Germline V lookup: CDR1 DFQATT, CDR2 SNEGSKA (reference sequence). V lost 3 bases and J lost 3, with 15 bases in between. This CDR3 has 14 residues. The CDR3 nucleotides read TGCAGTGCTAGGGGCCAGGGGTATTACTACGAGCAGTACTTC. This sequence encodes CSARGQGYYYEQYF.

There are many counts of this clonotype. The rearrangement joins TRBV27 to TRBJ2-7; TRBD2 matches at 10 bases. CDR3 size: 16 residues. Germline V lookup: CDR1 MNHEY, CDR2 SMNVEV (reference sequence). V lost 7 bases, J lost 2 bases, and 11 bases stayed unmatched. The CDR3, as DNA: TGTGCCAGCACCCCAACCCTGGGACTAGCGACCTACGAGCAGTACTTC. Translating gives CASTPTLGLATYEQYF.

This clonotype was seen a few times. The chain has TRBV6-2 or TRBV6-3 and TRBJ1-3, with D unresolved. Germline V gene lookup returns CDR1 MNHEY and CDR2 SVGEGT. Deletions cut 5 bases from V and 4 bases from J, with 12 bases between. This CDR3 has 14 amino acids. For the CDR3, the DNA is TGTGCCAGCAGTCGGACTGCGATCGGAAACACCATATATTTT. It yields the protein CASSRTAIGNTIYF.

The sample holds many counts of this clonotype. The chain recombines TRBV27 with TRBJ2-1; the match to TRBD2 covers 14 bases. J lost 2 bases, V lost 5 bases, and 11 bases had no gene match. This CDR3 has 19 residues. CDR1 and CDR2 (germline): MNHEY, SMNVEV (reference sequence). CDR3 in DNA: TGTGCCAGCAGTCGCCGACTAGCGGGAGGGTCATATACCTACAATGAGCAGTTCTTC. It specifies CASSRRLAGGSYTYNEQFF.

Details on this clonotype: A much larger clonotype is one base distant, so this may be a read error. This sequence joins TRBV28 and TRBJ1-2; tentatively, D is TRBD1 (5 bases). Germline values: CDR1 MDHEN, CDR2 SYDVKM. The CDR3 sequence is 16 residues long. The CDR3 loop is CASSFTTVIANCGYTF. The CDR3 DNA is TGTGCCAGCAGTTTTACGACAGTAATAGCTAACTGTGGCTACACCTTC.

This clonotype was counted many times. The genes are TRBV6-5 and TRBJ2-5; D is ambiguous. The germline CDR1 and CDR2 sequences are MNHEY and SVGAGI. This CDR3 has 16 amino acids. Trimming pared 0 bases from V and 2 bases from J, leaving 13 bases between. This CDR3 reads CASSYSHFPGQETQYF. For the CDR3, the DNA is TGTGCCAGCAGTTACTCCCATTTCCCAGGTCAAGAGACCCAGTACTTC.

The V call is TRBV11-3, the J call TRBJ2-5, with a weak D call TRBD2 (7 bases). The V gene lost 3 bases and the J gene lost 6 bases, with 14 bases spanning the gap. The length of the CDR3 is 14 residues. Germline V gene sequence: CDR1 SGHNT, CDR2 YENEEA. The CDR3 here is CASSFRTGGKTQYF. The CDR3 DNA sequence: TGTGCCAGCAGCTTCCGGACGGGGGGCAAGACCCAGTACTTC.

This clonotype was found a few times. This rearrangement joins TRBV6-1 to TRBJ2-1; 11 bases fit TRBD2. Losses at the gene ends were 5 bases for V and 1 base for J; bases not matched to a gene: 4. Germline-derived CDR1 and CDR2 are MNHNS and SASEGT. The CDR3 contains 16 residues. DNA for the CDR3: TGTGCCAGCAGTAGGGGACTAGCGGCTTCCTACAATGAGCAGTTCTTC. Protein product: CASSRGLAASYNEQFF.

This clonotype occurred many times. This chain joins TRBV5-1 and TRBJ2-3, with D hard to call. The V end lost 4 bases, the J end lost 0 bases, and 9 bases lay between the germline ends. This CDR3 spans 14 amino acids. Looked up from germline, CDR1 is SGHRS and CDR2 is YFSETQ. CDR3 residues: CASSVGISTDTQYF. CDR3 coding DNA: TGCGCCAGCAGCGTAGGAATTAGCACAGATACGCAGTATTTT. Variable domain in full (rest from reference TRBV5-1 and TRBJ2-3): KAGVTQTPRYLIKTRGQQVTLSCSPISGHRSVSWYQQTPGQGLQFLFEYFSETQRNKGNFPGRFSGRQFSNSRSEMNVSTLELGDSALYLCASSVGISTDTQYFGPGTRLTVL.

The chain links TRBV19 to TRBJ2-2; D is unclear. The germline V and J ends were trimmed by 7 bases and 6 bases, with 12 bases remaining between them. Germline loops: CDR1 LNHDA, CDR2 SQIVND (reference sequence). The CDR3 covers 13 residues. CDR3 residues: CASIKSESGELFF. DNA of the CDR3: TGTGCCAGTATTAAGTCCGAGTCCGGGGAGCTGTTTTTT.